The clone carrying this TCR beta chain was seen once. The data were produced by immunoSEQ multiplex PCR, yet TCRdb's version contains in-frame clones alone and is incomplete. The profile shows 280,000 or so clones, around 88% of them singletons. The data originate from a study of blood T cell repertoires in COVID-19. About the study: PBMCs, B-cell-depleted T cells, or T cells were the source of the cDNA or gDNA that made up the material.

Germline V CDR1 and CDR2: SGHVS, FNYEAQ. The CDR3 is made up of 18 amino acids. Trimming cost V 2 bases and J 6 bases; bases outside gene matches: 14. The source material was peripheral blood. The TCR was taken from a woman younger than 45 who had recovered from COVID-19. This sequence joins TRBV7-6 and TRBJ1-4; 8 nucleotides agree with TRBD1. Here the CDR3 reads CASSLFQGAFSGDEKLFF. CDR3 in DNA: TGTGCCAGCAGCTTATTCCAGGGGGCCTTCTCCGGGGATGAAAAACTGTTTTTT.